This TCR beta chain was documented in a study of shared clonotypes between healthy human individuals. Study-level findings and limits: Naive subsets generally had larger estimated richness than memory subsets.

With regard to this clone: Its antigen remains unknown.

Per the germline V gene, CDR1 is SGHTA and CDR2 is FQGTGA. The CDR3 runs to 14 residues. The ends were cut back, 6 bases at V and 2 bases at J, with 10 bases in the middle. Genomic DNA belonging to each subset was distributed in equal measure over several immunoSEQ plates. Method: immunoSEQ multiplex PCR; TCRdb's copy keeps in-frame clones and lacks some. Found here are fewer than 1.8 million clones, roughly 98.5% of them singletons; the top ten hold around 0.33%. The TCR was taken from a man aged 25 to 45 in good health. Input material: naive CD4+ T cells sorted from blood. Subset of the sample: CD45RA+ positively selected. The chain has TRBV7-3 and TRBJ2-2; tentative D call: TRBD1 (6 bases). The CDR3 protein is CASRQGPNTGELFF. The CDR3 region has the DNA TGTGCCAGCAGGCAGGGGCCAAACACCGGGGAGCTGTTTTTT.